What follows are 13 T cell receptor beta chains derived from one specimen sequenced in a study of blood T cell repertoires in COVID-19 (TCRdb year 2020). Library preparation used the immunoSEQ multiplex PCR assay. TCRdb carries this immuneACCESS record with in-frame sequences only. Its versions omit some clonotypes, under half of them owing to an unresolved V gene in the studies checked, with the rest unexplained. This sample is represented by fewer than 90,000 clones; around 89% of them were singletons. Approximately 1.4% of the sample is taken by the ten largest. The sequencing input was peripheral blood. The source of these receptors is a human donor in a cohort sampled during active COVID-19.

The V and J genes are TRBV11-2 and TRBJ2-2; 7 positions match TRBD1. V was clipped by 2 bases and J by 5 bases; unmatched bases: 5. The CDR3 covers 15 residues. Per the germline V gene, CDR1 is SGHAT and CDR2 is FQNNGV. The CDR3 nucleotides are TGTGCCAGCAGCTTAAATATACAGGGGACCGGGGAGCTGTTTTTT. Protein sequence: CASSLNIQGTGELFF.

This rearrangement joins TRBV7-9 to TRBJ2-7; tentative D call: TRBD2 (6 bases). Germline CDR1 SEHNR, CDR2 FQNEAQ (reference sequence). V was cut by 4 bases and J by 5 bases, with 9 bases left in between. The CDR3 totals 12 residues. The CDR3 coding sequence is TGTGCCAGCAGCTGGGGCGGGGACGAGCAGTACTTC. Protein sequence: CASSWGGDEQYF.

The chain couples TRBV3-1 (or the pseudogene TRBV3-2) to TRBJ1-1; TRBD1 aligns across 7 bases. Trimming cost V 1 base and J 7 bases; bases outside gene matches: 0. This CDR3 is 12 amino acids long. CDR1 and CDR2 (germline): LGHDT, YNNKEL (reference sequence). CDR3 loop: CASSQGDSEAFF. CDR3 nucleotide sequence: TGTGCCAGCAGCCAAGGGGACAGTGAAGCTTTCTTT.

The J gene is TRBJ2-1, the V gene TRBV9; TRBD2 matches 8 bases. In germline, CDR1 is SGDLS, CDR2 YYNGEE. This CDR3 contains 16 residues. J gave up 9 bases and V 0 bases, and 11 bases lay outside the gene matches. DNA of the CDR3: TGTGCCAGCAGCGTAGCTGTGGGACTAGAGTCGAGTGAGCAGTTCTTC. It is translated as CASSVAVGLESSEQFF.

The chain combines TRBV5-1 with TRBJ2-5, with D tentatively TRBD1 (5 bases). The CDR3 runs 15 residues. Germline assignment: CDR1 SGHRS and CDR2 YFSETQ. V dropped 6 bases and J dropped 2 bases, with 17 bases sitting between them. The CDR3 loop is CASTPTGRTQETQYF. CDR3 sequence (DNA): TGCGCCAGCACCCCGACGGGTCGGACACAAGAGACCCAGTACTTC.

The rearrangement links TRBV7-9 to TRBJ1-5, with a weak D call TRBD1 (5 bases). V was trimmed by 3 bases and J by 1 base, leaving 10 bases between them. This CDR3 is 15 amino acids long. Germline V lookup: CDR1 SEHNR, CDR2 FQNEAQ (reference sequence). The CDR3, as DNA: TGTGCCAGCAGCTTCGGGGGATTGAGCAATCAGCCCCAGCATTTT. This translates into CASSFGGLSNQPQHF.

The gene calls are TRBV2 and TRBJ2-1, with TRBD1 identical over 7 bases. V gave up 7 bases and J gave up 8 bases; unmatched junction bases: 5. The CDR3 is made up of 12 amino acids. Looked up from germline, CDR1 is SNHLY and CDR2 is FYNNEI. CDR3 nucleotides: TGTGCCAGCACAAGGGGGCTCGATGAGCAGTTCTTC. Amino acid sequence: CASTRGLDEQFF. Using reference TRBV2 and TRBJ2-1 for the parts outside the CDR3, the full variable domain is EPEVTQTPSHQVTQMGQEVILRCVPISNHLYFYWYRQILGQKVEFLVSFYNNEISEKSEIFDDQFSVERPDGSNFTLKIRSTKLEDSAMYFCASTRGLDEQFFGPGTRLTVL.

V is TRBV5-1 and J is TRBJ2-3; 10 nucleotides line up with TRBD2. Germline values: CDR1 SGHRS, CDR2 YFSETQ. CDR3 size: 16 residues. V was clipped by 1 base and J by 5 bases; unmatched bases: 7. The CDR3: CASSLSASGSEDTQYF. In nucleotides, the CDR3 is TGCGCCAGCAGCTTGTCAGCTAGCGGGAGTGAAGATACGCAGTATTTT.

This rearrangement joins TRBV11-1 to TRBJ1-1; D gene unclear. Per the germline V gene, CDR1 is SGHAT and CDR2 is FQDESV (reference sequence). Trimming removed 0 bases at V and 7 bases at J, with 15 bases between. The CDR3 loop spans 15 amino acids. The CDR3 DNA is TGTGCCAGCAGCTTAGCGGGCGGGCCCGTGGGTGAAGCTTTCTTT. Amino acid sequence: CASSLAGGPVGEAFF.

CDR3 sequence: CASSTLAGSGTDTQYF. Here the CDR3 DNA reads TGTGCCAGCAGTACCTTAGCGGGATCGGGCACAGATACGCAGTATTTT. The genes are TRBV6-2 or TRBV6-3 and TRBJ2-3; 8 bases fit TRBD2. Per germline, CDR1 MNHEY and CDR2 SVGEGT. Trimming at V came to 5 bases and at J to 1 base, leaving 8 bases not matched to a gene. The CDR3 sequence is 16 residues long.

J is TRBJ2-5 and V is TRBV25-1; D is possibly TRBD1 (6 bases). Trimming removed 9 bases from V and 4 bases from J, with 27 bases in between. Germline CDR1 reads MGHDK; CDR2 reads SYGVNS. CDR3 length: 17 amino acids. Here the CDR3 reads CARSFTDPGTSGETQYF. Here the CDR3 DNA reads TGTGCCAGATCCTTCACCGATCCCGGGACATCGGGAGAGACCCAGTACTTC.

The chain has TRBV27 and TRBJ2-1; unclear D gene. Germline values: CDR1 MNHEY, CDR2 SMNVEV (reference sequence). The CDR3 loop spans 12 amino acids. Trimming removed 5 bases from V and 3 bases from J, with 5 bases in between. The CDR3 spells CASSTDYNEQFF. The CDR3 nucleotides read TGTGCCAGCAGTACAGACTACAATGAGCAGTTCTTC.

The chain uses TRBV12-3 or TRBV12-4 and TRBJ2-5, with D maybe TRBD2 (5 bases). The CDR3 is 13 amino acids. Trimming cost V 4 bases and J 4 bases, with 10 bases left between them. CDR3 region: CASSWTGRETQYF. The CDR3, as DNA: TGTGCCAGCAGTTGGACGGGAAGAGAGACCCAGTACTTC.